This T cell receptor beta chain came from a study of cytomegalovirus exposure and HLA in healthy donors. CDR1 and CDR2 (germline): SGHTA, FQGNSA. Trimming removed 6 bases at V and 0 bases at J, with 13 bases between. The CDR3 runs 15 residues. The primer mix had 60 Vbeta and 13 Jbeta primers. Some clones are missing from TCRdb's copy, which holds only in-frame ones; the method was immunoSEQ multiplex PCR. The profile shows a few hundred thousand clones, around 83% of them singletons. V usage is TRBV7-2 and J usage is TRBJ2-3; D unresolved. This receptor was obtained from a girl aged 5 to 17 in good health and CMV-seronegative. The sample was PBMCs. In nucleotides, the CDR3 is TGTGCCAGCAGACCTAGACTCCCGAGCACAGATACGCAGTATTTT. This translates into CASRPRLPSTDTQYF.